These 27 T cell receptor beta chains were sequenced from one sample in a study of shared T cell receptors in the human thymus. Libraries were prepared by immunoSEQ multiplex PCR; TCRdb keeps only in-frame clonotypes and omits some of them. The table includes roughly 660,000 clones, roughly 90% detected once. These data were also reused for a study on human thymus T cells.

The sample was thymocytes. These receptor sequences come from a boy less than two years old with a congenital heart defect.

The chain uses TRBV6-4 and TRBJ2-1; a weak D match, TRBD2 (6 bases). The CDR3 is made up of 21 amino acids. V lost 0 bases to trimming and J lost 5 bases, with 29 bases between them. Germline-derived CDR1 and CDR2 are MRHNA and SNTAGT. The CDR3 loop reads CASSDSIPVLRREFDDNEQFF. The CDR3 region has the DNA TGTGCCAGCAGTGACTCGATCCCCGTGCTTCGTCGGGAGTTTGACGACAATGAGCAGTTCTTC.

V gene TRBV9 combines with J gene TRBJ1-4, with unresolved D. Germline loops: CDR1 SGDLS, CDR2 YYNGEE. The V end was cut by 1 base, the J end by 8 bases, with 12 bases between. The CDR3 extends over 14 amino acids. The CDR3 loop is CASSVSDQSEKLFF. In DNA form, the CDR3 reads TGTGCCAGCAGCGTAAGCGACCAGTCCGAAAAACTGTTTTTT.

The genes are TRBV28 and TRBJ1-2, with TRBD1 matching 10 bases. The CDR3 totals 15 residues. Germline CDR1 is MDHEN and CDR2 is SYDVKM. The J segment lost 9 bases and the V segment lost 5 bases, leaving 12 bases of the junction unmatched. The DNA for the CDR3 is TGTGCCAGCAGTCCCGATGGGGACAGGGGTAAGAGCTACACCTTC. Translation: CASSPDGDRGKSYTF.

The gene calls are TRBV12-5 and TRBJ1-1; TRBD1 might be the D (6 bases). This CDR3 region has 17 residues. The germline CDR1 and CDR2 sequences are LGHNT and FRNRAP. Trimming removed 0 bases from V and 5 bases from J, with 19 bases in between. CDR3 nucleotides: TGTGCTAGTGGTTTGGTCACCCCGGGGGGCGGATTAACTGAAGCTTTCTTT. Amino acids: CASGLVTPGGGLTEAFF.

The chain couples TRBV2 to TRBJ2-5, with D maybe TRBD2 (5 bases). The CDR3 runs 15 residues. Trimming removed 0 bases from V and 1 base from J, with 9 bases in between. Germline-derived CDR1 and CDR2 are SNHLY and FYNNEI. The CDR3 is CASSEACGGQETQYF. DNA of the CDR3: TGTGCCAGCAGTGAAGCGTGCGGAGGCCAAGAGACCCAGTACTTC.

The chain recombines TRBV5-1 with TRBJ2-1; 9 bases align to TRBD2. After removal of 4 bases from V and 2 bases from J, the junction contained 7 bases not matched to a gene. The CDR3 is 16 residues long. Germline CDR1 SGHRS, CDR2 YFSETQ. DNA of the CDR3: TGCGCCAGCAGCCCCATAAGCGGGAGGCCCTACAATGAGCAGTTCTTC. Translation: CASSPISGRPYNEQFF.

The chain employs TRBV19 and TRBJ2-5; D is possibly TRBD2 (6 bases). Germline assignment: CDR1 LNHDA and CDR2 SQIVND (reference sequence). The V gene lost 5 bases and the J gene lost 4 bases, with 14 bases spanning the gap. The CDR3 sequence is 14 residues long. CDR3 DNA sequence: TGTGCCAGTAGTGGCAGGGAGGAGGCAGAGACCCAGTACTTC. Its protein is CASSGREEAETQYF.

CDR3 loop: CASSLRGRKNIQYF. CDR3 in DNA: TGTGCCAGCAGCCTTAGGGGGCGTAAAAACATTCAGTACTTC. The gene calls are TRBV5-6 and TRBJ2-4; TRBD1 agrees at 7 bases. J gave up 4 bases and V 4 bases, and 5 bases lay outside the gene matches. CDR1 and CDR2 (germline): SGHDT, YYEEEE. This CDR3 has 14 amino acids.

DNA of the CDR3: TGTGCCAGCAGCTTAGTGATCGGGGCACTAGCGGGAGTACGCTATGAGCAGTTCTTC. Amino acid sequence: CASSLVIGALAGVRYEQFF. The rearrangement links TRBV7-8 to TRBJ2-1; 11 bases line up with TRBD2. After removal of 1 base from V and 8 bases from J, the junction contained 16 bases not matched to a gene. Germline CDR1 reads SGHVS; CDR2 reads FQNEAQ. The CDR3 spans 19 residues.

This rearrangement joins TRBV12-5 to TRBJ2-7, with D tentatively TRBD1 (6 bases). The CDR3 runs to 15 residues. Per germline, CDR1 LGHNT and CDR2 FRNRAP. The V end was cut by 4 bases, the J end by 3 bases, with 16 bases between. CDR3: CASGWTVGQHYEQYF. The CDR3 DNA sequence: TGTGCTAGTGGTTGGACAGTAGGACAGCACTACGAGCAGTACTTC.

V gene TRBV30 combines with J gene TRBJ1-2; D ambiguous. The germline V gene has CDR1 GTSNPN and CDR2 SVGIG (reference sequence). V gave up 8 bases and J gave up 4 bases, with 11 bases separating them. The CDR3 sequence is 11 residues long. CDR3 DNA sequence: TGTGCCCGTTCTTCGGGCTATGGCTACACCTTC. It encodes CARSSGYGYTF.

This rearrangement joins TRBV21-1 to TRBJ1-1. TRBV21-1 is marked as a pseudogene. The CDR3 length is 16 residues. This CDR3 is CASSKGREGRNTEAFF. In DNA form, the CDR3 reads TGTGCCAGCAGCAAAGGTAGGGAGGGGAGGAACACTGAAGCTTTCTTT.

The chain combines TRBV11-2 with TRBJ2-3; 9 positions match TRBD2. Trimming cost V 5 bases and J 2 bases; bases outside gene matches: 8. The CDR3 has 16 residues. CDR1 and CDR2 from the germline V gene are SGHAT and FQNNGV. The CDR3 is CASSNKTSGYTDTQYF. The DNA of the CDR3 is TGTGCCAGCAGCAACAAGACTAGCGGTTACACAGATACGCAGTATTTT. Based on the CDR3 plus reference TRBV11-2 and TRBJ2-3, the full variable domain is EAGVAQSPRYKIIEKRQSVAFWCNPISGHATLYWYQQILGQGPKLLIQFQNNGVVDDSQLPKDRFSAERLKGVDSTLKIQPAKLEDSAVYLCASSNKTSGYTDTQYFGPGTRLTVL.

The chain joins TRBV7-9 to TRBJ1-3; 7 bases match TRBD1. The CDR3 length is 13 residues. The germline CDR1 and CDR2 sequences are SEHNR and FQNEAQ (reference sequence). Trimming took 5 bases from V and 2 from J; bases not matched to a gene: 0. The CDR3 nucleotides read TGTGCCAGCAGCACAGGGGCTGGAAACACCATATATTTT. This sequence encodes CASSTGAGNTIYF.

The gene calls are TRBV30 and TRBJ2-2; 14 bases map to TRBD2. Per the germline V gene, CDR1 is GTSNPN and CDR2 is SVGIG (reference sequence). V dropped 0 bases and J dropped 6; count of bases not matched to a gene: 15. The CDR3 contains 20 residues. As DNA, the CDR3 is TGTGCCTGGAGTGTACCGGGGGGACTAGCGGGAGATACTTGGTCCGGGGAGCTGTTTTTT. This encodes CAWSVPGGLAGDTWSGELFF. The entire variable domain, with the rest obtained from reference TRBV30 and TRBJ2-2, is as follows: SQTIHQWPATLVQPVGSPLSLECTVEGTSNPNLYWYRQAAGRGLQLLFYSVGIGQISSEVPQNLSASRPQDRQFILSSKKLLLSDSGFYLCAWSVPGGLAGDTWSGELFFGEGSRLTVL.

Only a few counts were recorded for this clone. The genes are TRBV27 and TRBJ1-1; 9 bases align to TRBD1. The CDR3 covers 14 residues. The V and J ends lost 3 bases and 8 bases, in that order; junction bases with no gene match: 7. Germline V gives CDR1 MNHEY, CDR2 SMNVEV (reference sequence). The CDR3 DNA is TGTGCCAGCAGTTTGAGGGACAGGGATCCCGAAGCTTTCTTT. As protein: CASSLRDRDPEAFF.

The chain recombines TRBV5-1 with TRBJ2-2, with 12 bases that match TRBD2. J lost 5 bases, V lost 4 bases, and 6 bases had no gene match. This CDR3 is built from 16 residues. Germline V CDR1 and CDR2: SGHRS, YFSETQ. CDR3 DNA sequence: TGCGCCAGCAGCCTCCCTAGCGGGAGGGGGACCGGGGAGCTGTTTTTT. Its translation is CASSLPSGRGTGELFF.

V usage is TRBV5-6 and J usage is TRBJ2-7; TRBD2 agrees at 10 bases. Germline V gene data show CDR1 as SGHDT and CDR2 as YYEEEE. Trimming cost V 5 bases and J 3 bases; bases outside gene matches: 11. The CDR3 extends over 16 amino acids. For the CDR3, the DNA is TGTGCCAGCAGTCGGTGGGCTAGCGGGAGTGGCTACGAGCAGTACTTC. Its translation: CASSRWASGSGYEQYF.

This clone was seen just once. The rearrangement links TRBV6-4 to TRBJ1-1, with D unclear. CDR1 MRHNA and CDR2 SNTAGT come from the germline V gene. The CDR3 runs to 13 residues. The ends were cut back, 3 bases at V and 2 bases at J, with 7 bases in the middle. The CDR3 reads CASSEEGNTEAFF. CDR3 coding DNA: TGTGCCAGCAGTGAAGAGGGAAACACTGAAGCTTTCTTT.

This clone was seen more than once but under ten times. The V gene is TRBV29-1, the J gene TRBJ2-1, with 8 bases identical to TRBD1. This CDR3 has 16 residues. V trimming: 7 bases; J trimming: 6 bases; junction bases outside the gene matches: 17. From germline, CDR1 is SQVTM and CDR2 ANQGSEA. CDR3 region: CSAAGQETGRGNEQFF. The CDR3 bases are TGCAGCGCTGCGGGACAGGAGACAGGCCGGGGCAATGAGCAGTTCTTC.

This sequence joins TRBV4-1 and TRBJ1-6, with TRBD1 as a possible D gene (5 bases). V dropped 1 base and J dropped 4 bases, with 8 bases sitting between them. The CDR3 has 15 residues. Germline CDR1 is MGHRA and CDR2 is YSYEKL. This CDR3 is CASSQGQPYNSPLHF. CDR3 nucleotides: TGCGCCAGCAGCCAAGGACAGCCATATAATTCACCCCTCCACTTT.

The chain combines TRBV10-2 with TRBJ2-1; tentative D call: TRBD2 (5 bases). Germline CDR1 WSHSY, CDR2 SAAADI. The germline V and J ends were trimmed by 5 bases and 7 bases, with 27 bases remaining between them. This CDR3 is 18 amino acids long. This CDR3 is CASSIGNSSAEIENEQFF. The DNA of the CDR3 is TGCGCCAGCAGTATCGGCAACAGTAGCGCCGAAATTGAAAATGAGCAGTTCTTC.

This clone was detected once. This rearrangement joins TRBV11-3 to TRBJ2-1; 10 nucleotides match TRBD2. The length of the CDR3 is 18 residues. Germline V lookup: CDR1 SGHNT, CDR2 YENEEA. With 5 bases clipped from V and 2 bases from J, the junction kept 12 bases outside the gene matches. DNA of the CDR3: TGTGCCAGCAGCGCCCGGTCCCCGGGACTAGCGACCTACAATGAGCAGTTCTTC. Its translation: CASSARSPGLATYNEQFF.

The rearrangement uses TRBV15 and TRBJ2-1; 13 nucleotides line up with TRBD2. Trimming removed 1 base from V and 8 bases from J; junction bases left unmatched: 11. The CDR3 runs to 18 residues. Germline loops: CDR1 LNHNV, CDR2 YYDKDF (reference sequence). The CDR3 here is CATSRGQLAGGPGDEQFF. The CDR3 DNA follows: TGTGCCACCAGCAGAGGCCAACTAGCGGGAGGGCCGGGGGATGAGCAGTTCTTC.

J is TRBJ2-7 and V is TRBV10-3; TRBD2 aligns across 8 bases. J lost 2 bases, V lost 4 bases, and 10 bases had no gene match. Germline CDR1 reads ENHRY; CDR2 reads SYGVKD. The CDR3 runs 16 residues. CDR3 sequence: CAISGPTSELPYEQYF. CDR3 DNA: TGTGCCATCAGTGGCCCGACTAGCGAATTACCCTACGAGCAGTACTTC.

This rearrangement joins TRBV6-4 to TRBJ2-1; perhaps TRBD1 as D (5 bases). The CDR3 contains 17 residues. The germline V and J ends were trimmed by 0 bases and 0 bases, with 12 bases remaining between them. Per the germline V gene, CDR1 is MRHNA and CDR2 is SNTAGT. The CDR3, as DNA: TGTGCCAGCAGTGACTCGACAGACATTAGCTCCTACAATGAGCAGTTCTTC. It encodes CASSDSTDISSYNEQFF.

The V and J genes are TRBV21-1 and TRBJ2-5; the table assigns TRBD2, which was not confirmed against the DNA. TRBV21-1 is deemed a pseudogene. The CDR3 sequence is 13 residues long. The CDR3 region is CASNGENWETQYF. The CDR3 DNA sequence: TGTGCCAGCAACGGGGAGAATTGGGAGACCCAGTACTTC.